Described below is a single T cell receptor beta chain sequence and its context. This sample is drawn from a study of blood T cell repertoires in COVID-19. In the authors' workflow: Quantification of nucleated cells was approximated via reference gene primer amplification. Data came from immunoSEQ multiplex PCR; TCRdb stores just in-frame clones and leaves some out. For V, J and clone size, that table is used; D and trimming come from the DNA. The sample carries 400,000 to 450,000 clones, over 85% recorded once. Germline-derived CDR1 and CDR2 are SNHLY and FYNNEI. J lost 5 bases, V lost 6 bases, and 12 bases had no gene match. The CDR3 runs 15 residues.

This TCR derives from a man between 18 and 29 years old with COVID-19, enrolled during active disease. V gene TRBV2 combines with J gene TRBJ2-5; 7 nucleotides match TRBD1. Sequences were obtained from peripheral blood. CDR3 sequence (DNA): TGTGCCAGCAGCCTCCGACAGGGTGAGGAGGAGACCCAGTACTTC. This sequence encodes CASSLRQGEEETQYF.